The TCR beta chain under discussion was sequenced for a study of shared clonotypes between healthy human individuals. Study summary: Plates per donor: three CD4 naive, three CD4 memory, two CD8 naive, one CD8 memory. Study-level results: Of the naive CD4 clonotypes, roughly 5% were shared across several donors.

About this clone itself: The target antigen is unknown. Additional DNA sequences in this sample encode the identical CDR3.

Terminally differentiated effector memory CD45RA+ cells were excluded by CCR7 positive selection of CD45RO-negative cells. Germline V CDR1 and CDR2: SNHLY, FYNNEI. The CDR3 totals 15 residues. V was clipped by 4 bases and J by 4 bases; unmatched bases: 4. Running of the assay took place at deep level. Each subset's genomic DNA was shared equally among a number of immunoSEQ plates. This table comes from immunoSEQ multiplex PCR, and its TCRdb copy is limited to in-frame clones, with some not included. The sample lists some 2,000,000 clones, about 94% occurring once. The sequencing input was naive CD8+ T cells sorted from blood. The clonotype was recovered from a man younger than 35 in good health. The rearrangement links TRBV2 to TRBJ2-3; TRBD1 matches 11 bases. In DNA, the CDR3 is TGTGCCAGCAGTGGGACAGGGGGCGCGGCAGATACGCAGTATTTT. It encodes CASSGTGGAADTQYF.